These T cell receptor beta chains were read from a single sample in a study of blood T cell repertoires in COVID-19. Sequenced by immunoSEQ multiplex PCR; TCRdb stores in-frame clones only, minus some. There are roughly 170,000 clones in the sample; around 90% occur only once, and 2.5% to 3.5% lies in the top ten. The sample consisted of peripheral blood. These receptors all come from a middle-aged man with active or convalescent COVID-19. Both conserved end residues are part of each CDR3. For some rows the clone size is stated as once, few or many, or as a class when expanded; others skip it.

clone_size j_call v_call cdr3_aa
NA TRBJ2-7 TRBV7-2 CASSFARSYEQYF
NA TRBJ1-3 TRBV28 CASAQGNTIYF
NA TRBJ1-6 TRBV7-2 CASSLVPGERSPLHF
once TRBJ1-5 TRBV7-9 CASSTGQNQPQHF
NA TRBJ1-2 TRBV16 CASSRDRDYGYTF
few TRBJ1-2 TRBV5-1 CASSLTGTGGDGYTF
NA TRBJ2-2 TRBV28 CASSTYSGGSGELFF
NA TRBJ1-6 TRBV5-1 CASSWGQSMNSPLHF
NA TRBJ1-6 TRBV19 CASGRDIRTSPLHF
NA TRBJ1-1 TRBV5-1 CASSFPGEAFF
once TRBJ2-7 TRBV5-1 CASSLELAYEQYF
NA TRBJ2-3 TRBV9 CASSGGPQGTDTQYF
NA TRBJ2-4 TRBV5-4 CASSSLGGAKNIQYF
NA TRBJ2-7 TRBV27 CASSFGDRFAEQYF